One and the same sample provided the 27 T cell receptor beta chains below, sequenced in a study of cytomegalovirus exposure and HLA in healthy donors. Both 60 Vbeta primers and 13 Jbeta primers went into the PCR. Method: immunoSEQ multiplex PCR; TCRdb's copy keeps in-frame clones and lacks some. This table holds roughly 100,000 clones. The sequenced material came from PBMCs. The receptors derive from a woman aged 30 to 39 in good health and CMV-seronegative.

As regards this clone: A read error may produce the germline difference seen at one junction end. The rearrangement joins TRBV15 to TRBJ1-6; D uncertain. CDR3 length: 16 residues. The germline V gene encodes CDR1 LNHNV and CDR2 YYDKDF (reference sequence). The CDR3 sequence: CATSGDPSGRSSPLHF. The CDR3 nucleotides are TGTGCCACCAGCGGAGATCCATCAGGAAGAAGTTCACCCCTCCACTTT.

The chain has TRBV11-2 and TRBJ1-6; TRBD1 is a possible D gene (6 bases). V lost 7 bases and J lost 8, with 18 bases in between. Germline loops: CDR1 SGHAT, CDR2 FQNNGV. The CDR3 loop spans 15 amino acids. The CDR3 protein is CASTVDGQTYSPLHF. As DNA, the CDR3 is TGTGCCAGCACCGTTGATGGACAGACCTATTCACCCCTCCACTTT.

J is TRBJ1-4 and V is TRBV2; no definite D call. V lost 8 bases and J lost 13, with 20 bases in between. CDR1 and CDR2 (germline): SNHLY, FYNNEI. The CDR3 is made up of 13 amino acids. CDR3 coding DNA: TGTGCCAGCGCCCAAATCAAGGCGGAGGGACTGTTTTTT. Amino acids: CASAQIKAEGLFF.

CDR3: CASSRLPGQAYGYTF. The CDR3 DNA follows: TGTGCCAGCAGTCGGTTGCCTGGGCAGGCCTATGGCTACACCTTC. The chain is built from TRBV2 and TRBJ1-2; D is unresolved. The CDR3 loop spans 15 amino acids. Germline V gene data show CDR1 as SNHLY and CDR2 as FYNNEI. V dropped 5 bases and J dropped 4 bases, with 17 bases sitting between them.

This CDR3 is CASSLRGNTIYF. Written as DNA, the CDR3 is TGTGCCAGCAGCCTGAGGGGAAACACCATATATTTT. The chain recombines TRBV28 with TRBJ1-3, with no clear D. This CDR3 has 12 residues. Trimming took off 6 bases at V and 4 bases at J, with 7 bases between the two ends. The V gene's germline CDR1 is MDHEN and CDR2 SYDVKM.

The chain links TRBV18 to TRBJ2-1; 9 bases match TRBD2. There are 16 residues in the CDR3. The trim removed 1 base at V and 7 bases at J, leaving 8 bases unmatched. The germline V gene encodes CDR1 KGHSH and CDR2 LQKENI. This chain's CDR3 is CASSPLSSGAVNEQFF. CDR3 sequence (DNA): TGTGCCAGCTCACCACTCTCTAGCGGGGCGGTGAATGAGCAGTTCTTC.

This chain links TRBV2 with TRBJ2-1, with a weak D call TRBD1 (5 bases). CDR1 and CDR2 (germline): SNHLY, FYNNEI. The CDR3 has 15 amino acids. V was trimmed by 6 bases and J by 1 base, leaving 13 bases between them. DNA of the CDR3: TGTGCCAGCAGCCCCTCCAGGGTATCCTACAATGAGCAGTTCTTC. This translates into CASSPSRVSYNEQFF.

CDR3 sequence (DNA): TGTGCCAGCAGCTCGTTAGCAGGGGTCACTGAAGCTTTCTTT. Translated, it gives CASSSLAGVTEAFF. The V gene is TRBV7-9, the J gene TRBJ1-1; D perhaps matches TRBD1 (6 bases). V was cut by 4 bases and J by 4 bases, with 13 bases left in between. Per the germline V gene, CDR1 is SEHNR and CDR2 is FQNEAQ (reference sequence). There are 14 residues in the CDR3.

In DNA, the CDR3 is TGTGCCAGCAGCTTAGTTGGAAAAGGGAGGTCACCCCTCCACTTT. Its protein product is CASSLVGKGRSPLHF. The rearrangement links TRBV7-2 to TRBJ1-6; unclear D gene. The V end lost 1 base, the J end lost 10 bases, and 14 bases lay between the germline ends. CDR1 SGHTA and CDR2 FQGNSA come from the germline V gene. CDR3 size: 15 residues.

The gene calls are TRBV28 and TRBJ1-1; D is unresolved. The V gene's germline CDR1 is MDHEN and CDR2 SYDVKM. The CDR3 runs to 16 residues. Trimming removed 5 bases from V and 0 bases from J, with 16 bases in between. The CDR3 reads CASSRTLGGMNTEAFF. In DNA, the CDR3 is TGTGCCAGCAGTCGAACCCTTGGAGGGATGAACACTGAAGCTTTCTTT.

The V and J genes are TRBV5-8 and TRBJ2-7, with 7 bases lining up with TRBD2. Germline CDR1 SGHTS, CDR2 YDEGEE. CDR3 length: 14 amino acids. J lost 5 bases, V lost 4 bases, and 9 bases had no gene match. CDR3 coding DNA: TGTGCCAGCAGCCCGGGAAGGGGAGGGGACGAGCAGTACTTC. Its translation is CASSPGRGGDEQYF.

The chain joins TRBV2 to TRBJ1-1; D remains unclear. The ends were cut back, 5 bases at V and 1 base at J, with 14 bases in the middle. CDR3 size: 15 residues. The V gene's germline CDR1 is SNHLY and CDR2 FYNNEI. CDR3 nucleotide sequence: TGTGCCAGCAGTCAATCGGGATCTCCGAACACTGAAGCTTTCTTT. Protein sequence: CASSQSGSPNTEAFF. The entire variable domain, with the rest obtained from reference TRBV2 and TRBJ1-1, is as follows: EPEVTQTPSHQVTQMGQEVILRCVPISNHLYFYWYRQILGQKVEFLVSFYNNEISEKSEIFDDQFSVERPDGSNFTLKIRSTKLEDSAMYFCASSQSGSPNTEAFFGQGTRLTVV.

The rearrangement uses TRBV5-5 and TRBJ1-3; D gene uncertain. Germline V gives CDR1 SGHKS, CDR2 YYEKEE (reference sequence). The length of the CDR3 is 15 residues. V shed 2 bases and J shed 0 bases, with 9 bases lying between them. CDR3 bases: TGTGCCAGCAGCTTCGAAGAGTCCTCTGGAAACACCATATATTTT. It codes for CASSFEESSGNTIYF.

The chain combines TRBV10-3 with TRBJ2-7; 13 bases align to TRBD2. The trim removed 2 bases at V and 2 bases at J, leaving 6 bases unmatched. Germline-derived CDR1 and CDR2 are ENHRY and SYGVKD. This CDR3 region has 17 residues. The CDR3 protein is CAISETSGRAGAYEQYF. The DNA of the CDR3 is TGTGCCATCAGTGAGACTAGCGGGAGGGCCGGGGCCTACGAGCAGTACTTC.

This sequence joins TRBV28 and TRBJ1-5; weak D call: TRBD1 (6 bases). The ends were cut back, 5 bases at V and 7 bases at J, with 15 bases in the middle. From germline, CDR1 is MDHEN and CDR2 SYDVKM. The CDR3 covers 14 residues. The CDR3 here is CASSIQGLGQPQHF. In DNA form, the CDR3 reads TGTGCCAGCAGTATACAGGGTCTCGGGCAGCCCCAGCATTTT.

CDR3 protein: CASSSGPGQDHEAFF. The DNA of the CDR3 is TGTGCCAGCAGCTCTGGACCAGGACAGGACCATGAAGCTTTCTTT. The rearrangement links TRBV6-5 to TRBJ1-1; 7 positions agree with TRBD1. V gave up 6 bases and J gave up 7 bases; unmatched junction bases: 14. Per germline, CDR1 MNHEY and CDR2 SVGAGI. This CDR3 region has 15 residues.

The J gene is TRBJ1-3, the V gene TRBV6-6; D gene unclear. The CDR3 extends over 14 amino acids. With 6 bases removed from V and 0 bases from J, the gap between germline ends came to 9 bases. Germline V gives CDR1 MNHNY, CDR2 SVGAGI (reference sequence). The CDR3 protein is CASSLAYSGNTIYF. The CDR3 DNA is TGTGCCAGCAGCCTAGCCTACTCTGGAAACACCATATATTTT.

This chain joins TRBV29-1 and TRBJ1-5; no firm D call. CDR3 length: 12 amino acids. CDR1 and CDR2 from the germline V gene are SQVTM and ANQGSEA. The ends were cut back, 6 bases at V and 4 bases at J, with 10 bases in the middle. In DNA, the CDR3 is TGCAGCGTGTCCGAGGTTAATCAGCCCCAGCATTTT. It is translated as CSVSEVNQPQHF.

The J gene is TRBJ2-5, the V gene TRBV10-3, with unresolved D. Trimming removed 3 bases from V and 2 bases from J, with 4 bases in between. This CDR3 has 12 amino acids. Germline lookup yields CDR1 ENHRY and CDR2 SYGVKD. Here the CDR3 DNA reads TGTGCCATCAGTGAACAGCAAGAGACCCAGTACTTC. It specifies CAISEQQETQYF.

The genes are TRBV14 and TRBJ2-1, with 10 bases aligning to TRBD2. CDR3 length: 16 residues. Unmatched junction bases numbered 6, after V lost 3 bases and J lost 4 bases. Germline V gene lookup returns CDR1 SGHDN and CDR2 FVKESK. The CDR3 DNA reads TGTGCCAGCAGCCATCGGACTAGCGGACCTTACAATGAGCAGTTCTTC. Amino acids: CASSHRTSGPYNEQFF.

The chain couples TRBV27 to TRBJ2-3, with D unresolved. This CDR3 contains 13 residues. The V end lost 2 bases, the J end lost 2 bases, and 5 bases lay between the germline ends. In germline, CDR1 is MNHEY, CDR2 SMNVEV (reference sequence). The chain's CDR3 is CASSLIFTDTQYF. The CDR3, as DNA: TGTGCCAGCAGTTTAATCTTCACAGATACGCAGTATTTT.

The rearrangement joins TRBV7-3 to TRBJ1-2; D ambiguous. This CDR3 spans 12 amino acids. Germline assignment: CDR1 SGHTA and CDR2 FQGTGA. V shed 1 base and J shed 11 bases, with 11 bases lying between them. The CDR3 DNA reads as TGTGCCAGCAGCTTAAATACGGGAGCGTACACCTTC. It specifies CASSLNTGAYTF.

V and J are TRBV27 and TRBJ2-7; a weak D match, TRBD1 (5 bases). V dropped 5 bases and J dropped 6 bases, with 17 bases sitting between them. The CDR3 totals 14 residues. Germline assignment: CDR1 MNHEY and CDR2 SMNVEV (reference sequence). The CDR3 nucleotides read TGTGCCAGCAGTCTGTACAGGTGGCCCGGCGAGCAGTACTTC. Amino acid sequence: CASSLYRWPGEQYF.

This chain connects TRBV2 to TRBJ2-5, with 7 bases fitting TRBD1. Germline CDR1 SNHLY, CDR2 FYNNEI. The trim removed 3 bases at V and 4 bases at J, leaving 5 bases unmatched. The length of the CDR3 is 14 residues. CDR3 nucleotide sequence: TGTGCCAGCAGTGATGAAACAGGGGCAGAGACCCAGTACTTC. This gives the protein CASSDETGAETQYF.

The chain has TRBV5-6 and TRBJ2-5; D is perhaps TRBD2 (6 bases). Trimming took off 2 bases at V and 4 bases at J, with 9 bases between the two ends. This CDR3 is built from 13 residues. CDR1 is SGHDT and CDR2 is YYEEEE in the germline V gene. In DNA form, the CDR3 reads TGTGCCAGCAGCTTCTCGGGGGTAGAGACCCAGTACTTC. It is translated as CASSFSGVETQYF.

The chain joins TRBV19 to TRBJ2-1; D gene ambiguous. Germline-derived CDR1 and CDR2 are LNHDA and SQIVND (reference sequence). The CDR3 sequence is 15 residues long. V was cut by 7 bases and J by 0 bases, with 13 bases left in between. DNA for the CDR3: TGTGCCAGTACGGAGCTGCCCCTCTCCTACAATGAGCAGTTCTTC. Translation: CASTELPLSYNEQFF. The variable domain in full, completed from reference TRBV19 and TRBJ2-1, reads DGGITQSPKYLFRKEGQNVTLSCEQNLNHDAMYWYRQDPGQGLRLIYYSQIVNDFQKGDIAEGYSVSREKKESFPLTVTSAQKNPTAFYLCASTELPLSYNEQFFGPGTRLTVL.

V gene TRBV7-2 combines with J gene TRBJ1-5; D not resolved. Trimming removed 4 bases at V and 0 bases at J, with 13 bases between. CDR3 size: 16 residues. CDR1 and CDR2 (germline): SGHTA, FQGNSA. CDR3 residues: CASSYGRRYSNQPQHF. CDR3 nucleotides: TGTGCCAGCAGCTATGGGCGGAGGTATAGCAATCAGCCCCAGCATTTT. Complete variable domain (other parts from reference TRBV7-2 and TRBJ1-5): GAGVSQSPSNKVTEKGKDVELRCDPISGHTALYWYRQSLGQGLEFLIYFQGNSAPDKSGLPSDRFSAERTGGSVSTLTIQRTQQEDSAVYLCASSYGRRYSNQPQHFGDGTRLSIL.